One and the same sample provided the 3 T cell receptor beta chains below, sequenced in a study of response to subunit inactivated influenza vaccine. TCRdb processed the RT-PCR reads anew with MiXCR; each CDR3 protein has one entry. The data show 800,000 to 1,000,000 distinct CDR3 sequences, with 20% to 25% seen just once and roughly a tenth held by the top ten. The sample consisted of PBMCs from blood, taken roughly 5 days after vaccination. Receptors originate from a man aged 50 to 60 who received an inactivated influenza vaccine.

The J gene is TRBJ2-4, the V gene TRBV6-6, with D possibly matching TRBD1 (6 bases). Germline CDR1 reads MNHNY; CDR2 reads SVGAGI (reference sequence). The CDR3 consists of 11 residues. The germline V and J ends were trimmed by 7 bases and 11 bases, with 12 bases remaining between them. The CDR3 sequence: CASKGQNVQYF. CDR3 nucleotides: TGTGCCAGCAAAGGACAGAACGTTCAGTACTTC.

The J gene is TRBJ1-2, the V gene TRBV20-1; D is undetermined. The CDR3 loop spans 13 amino acids. V gave up 4 bases and J gave up 8 bases, with 17 bases separating them. CDR1 DFQATT and CDR2 SNEGSKA come from the germline V gene (reference sequence). The CDR3 loop is CSAKAPIRQGYTF. CDR3 in DNA: TGCAGTGCTAAAGCCCCTATACGTCAAGGCTACACCTTC.

This clonotype was found once. An end of the junction does not agree with germline; a read error may underlie this. This rearrangement joins TRBV2 to TRBJ2-1, with TRBD2 matching over 13 bases. The CDR3 consists of 18 residues. Germline CDR1 reads SNHLY; CDR2 reads FYNNEI. For the CDR3, the DNA is TGTACCAGCAGTTCTACCGGACTAGCGGGAGAACAGTACAATGAGCAGTTCTTC. Its translation is CTSSSTGLAGEQYNEQFF.